A single sample is the source of the 24 T cell receptor beta chains below, sequenced in a study of CD8 T cells in ankylosing spondylitis. One entry per CDR3 protein, called by TCRdb with MiXCR from the 5' RACE reads. The data show approximately 240,000 distinct CDR3 sequences, with roughly a quarter seen just once and about 0.6% held by the top ten. Material: blood, either unsorted or a sorted T cell fraction (not recorded which). The receptors here all came from a male donor with ankylosing spondylitis or in good health (not recorded which).

With regard to this clonotype: This could be a read error, since a much larger clone is one nucleotide away. The CDR3: CAISVLGGDRNKQFF. CDR3 bases: TGTGCCATCAGTGTTTTGGGAGGGGATAGGAATAAGCAGTTCTTC. V gene TRBV10-3 combines with J gene TRBJ2-1; TRBD2 aligns across 7 bases. The CDR3 totals 15 residues. Germline V lookup: CDR1 ENHRY, CDR2 SYGVKD. With V trimmed by 4 bases and J by 11 bases, 14 bases remained unmatched.

The chain joins TRBV20-1 to TRBJ2-4; maybe TRBD2 (7 bases). The length of the CDR3 is 15 residues. Germline CDR1 reads DFQATT; CDR2 reads SNEGSKA (reference sequence). V lost 3 bases and J lost 5, with 17 bases in between. CDR3 protein: CSASPGGSIQNIQYF. The DNA of the CDR3 is TGCAGTGCTAGCCCGGGGGGCTCGATACAAAACATTCAGTACTTC.

This clonotype was seen more than once but under ten times. V is TRBV5-5 and J is TRBJ2-7; D is perhaps TRBD2 (5 bases). Germline loops: CDR1 SGHKS, CDR2 YYEKEE (reference sequence). The CDR3 extends over 13 amino acids. Trimming removed 2 bases from V and 3 bases from J, with 9 bases in between. In DNA form, the CDR3 reads TGTGCCAGCAGCTTCGACTACGGCTACGAGCAGTACTTC. Translating gives CASSFDYGYEQYF.

The J gene is TRBJ2-7, the V gene TRBV15; D unclear. Germline V CDR1 and CDR2: LNHNV, YYDKDF (reference sequence). Deletions cut 8 bases from V and 5 bases from J, with 10 bases between. The CDR3 has 11 residues. This CDR3 is CATGQQNEQYF. The CDR3 bases are TGTGCCACCGGCCAGCAAAACGAGCAGTACTTC.

This rearrangement joins TRBV12-3 or TRBV12-4 to TRBJ2-1, with 10 positions matching TRBD1. Losses at the gene ends were 5 bases for V and 6 bases for J; bases not matched to a gene: 7. The CDR3 is 15 residues long. CDR3 loop: CASSMGTGAVNEQFF. The CDR3 nucleotides are TGTGCCAGCAGTATGGGGACAGGGGCTGTCAATGAGCAGTTCTTC.

This clonotype was found many times. The J gene is TRBJ1-2, the V gene TRBV24-1; TRBD1 aligns across 8 bases. V shed 4 bases and J 1 base; nucleotides not matched to a gene: 4. Germline V lookup: CDR1 KGHDR, CDR2 SFDVKD. This CDR3 spans 15 amino acids. The CDR3 reads CATSDRTGSNYGYTF. CDR3 DNA: TGTGCCACCAGTGACAGGACAGGGAGTAACTATGGCTACACCTTC.

The chain is built from TRBV10-3 and TRBJ2-3; 8 nucleotides agree with TRBD1. Germline V CDR1 and CDR2: ENHRY, SYGVKD. CDR3 length: 13 amino acids. V dropped 9 bases and J dropped 3; count of bases not matched to a gene: 5. The CDR3 bases are TGTGCCATTTCACAGGGGGTTACAGATACGCAGTATTTT. It is translated as CAISQGVTDTQYF.

This clonotype was counted once. V usage is TRBV7-6 and J usage is TRBJ2-7; weak D call: TRBD1 (5 bases). Trimming took off 3 bases at V and 7 bases at J, with 13 bases between the two ends. Germline-derived CDR1 and CDR2 are SGHVS and FNYEAQ. The CDR3 spans 13 residues. The CDR3 here is CASSLTGQWEQYF. CDR3 sequence (DNA): TGTGCCAGCAGCTTGACTGGACAATGGGAGCAGTACTTC.

This clonotype has more than one count but fewer than ten. V usage is TRBV12-3 or TRBV12-4 and J usage is TRBJ2-5; no reliable D call. Trimming stripped 1 base from V and 2 bases from J, with 8 bases between. The CDR3 sequence is 14 residues long. The CDR3 DNA is TGTGCCAGCAGTTTAGGGGCAAAACAAGAGACCCAGTACTTC. Its protein is CASSLGAKQETQYF.

In this sample, this clonotype turned up many times. The CDR3 region is CASSSIHRLAGGHEQFF. The CDR3 nucleotides read TGTGCCAGCAGTTCTATCCATCGACTAGCGGGGGGGCATGAGCAGTTCTTC. The gene calls are TRBV6-5 and TRBJ2-1; TRBD2 matches 14 bases. V was pared by 4 bases and J by 8 bases, with 10 bases of the junction left unmatched. CDR1 is MNHEY and CDR2 is SVGAGI in the germline V gene. This CDR3 is built from 17 residues.

This clonotype was seen ten or more times. The chain is built from TRBV12-3 or TRBV12-4 and TRBJ1-1; tentatively, D is TRBD1 (6 bases). V was pared by 3 bases and J by 4 bases, with 12 bases between. The CDR3 covers 14 residues. DNA of the CDR3: TGTGCCAGCAGTTTCACAGGGTCCGGCACTGAAGCTTTCTTT. It is translated as CASSFTGSGTEAFF.

This clonotype was seen many times. The V gene is TRBV4-1, the J gene TRBJ2-7; 7 positions agree with TRBD1. Germline CDR1 MGHRA, CDR2 YSYEKL. CDR3 length: 15 residues. The V gene end was trimmed by 4 bases and the J gene end by 5 bases; junction bases not matched to a gene: 11. The CDR3 loop reads CASSPGMRQGDEQYF. The CDR3 DNA sequence: TGCGCCAGCAGCCCGGGGATGCGACAGGGAGACGAGCAGTACTTC.

The CDR3 nucleotides are TGTGCCAGCAGTTTAGCGGCGCGCGAGCAGTACTTC. Translation: CASSLAAREQYF. The rearrangement joins TRBV12-3 or TRBV12-4 to TRBJ2-7; D gene ambiguous. There are 12 residues in the CDR3. Trimming pared 0 bases from V and 6 bases from J, leaving 6 bases between.

The V and J genes are TRBV20-1 and TRBJ2-3; 12 bases map to TRBD2. With 5 bases clipped from V and 5 bases from J, the junction kept 11 bases outside the gene matches. The CDR3 consists of 16 residues. Germline assignment: CDR1 DFQATT and CDR2 SNEGSKA (reference sequence). CDR3 sequence: CSAPESSGGAGDTQYF. CDR3 DNA: TGCAGTGCTCCAGAATCTAGCGGGGGGGCCGGAGATACGCAGTATTTT.

The sample holds a few counts of this clonotype. The CDR3 loop reads CSARGEGVTSGGLETQYF. In DNA form, the CDR3 reads TGCAGTGCTAGAGGGGAAGGGGTTACTAGCGGGGGGTTGGAGACCCAGTACTTC. The chain recombines TRBV20-1 with TRBJ2-5, with TRBD2 matching 12 bases. This CDR3 contains 18 residues. V was clipped by 1 base and J by 5 bases; unmatched bases: 14. Germline loops: CDR1 DFQATT, CDR2 SNEGSKA (reference sequence).

This clonotype was counted many times. The chain is built from TRBV20-1 and TRBJ2-2; D possibly corresponds to TRBD2 (6 bases). Trimming cost V 1 base and J 5 bases, with 14 bases left between them. The CDR3 runs 15 residues. Germline V gene sequence: CDR1 DFQATT, CDR2 SNEGSKA (reference sequence). CDR3 residues: CSARGVGGATGELFF. For the CDR3, the DNA is TGCAGTGCTAGAGGGGTTGGAGGGGCTACCGGGGAGCTGTTTTTT.

This clonotype was seen at least ten times. The genes are TRBV12-3 or TRBV12-4 and TRBJ2-1; D is unclear. V shed 4 bases and J shed 4 bases, with 17 bases lying between them. The CDR3 extends over 16 amino acids. The CDR3 spells CASSSGPSKVYNEQFF. The CDR3 DNA reads as TGTGCCAGCAGTTCGGGTCCGAGTAAGGTTTACAATGAGCAGTTCTTC.

This clonotype was detected only a few times. The rearrangement joins TRBV4-1 to TRBJ2-1; the D is unclear. CDR1 and CDR2 from the germline V gene are MGHRA and YSYEKL. The CDR3 has 15 residues. Trimming took off 1 base at V and 0 bases at J, with 7 bases between the two ends. CDR3 DNA sequence: TGCGCCAGCAGCCAAGGCCCGAGCTCCTACAATGAGCAGTTCTTC. Translation gives CASSQGPSSYNEQFF.

This chain connects TRBV6-5 to TRBJ1-6; D not resolved. The CDR3 runs 15 residues. CDR1 and CDR2 from the germline V gene are MNHEY and SVGAGI. The V and J ends lost 4 bases and 10 bases respectively, with 17 bases between them. CDR3 nucleotide sequence: TGTGCCAGCAGTTTCGATGTTGGAGAGAGGTCACCCCTCCACTTT. It encodes CASSFDVGERSPLHF.

This clonotype was found a few times. Here the CDR3 reads CSARDPFTDTQYF. The CDR3 DNA reads TGCAGTGCTAGAGATCCTTTCACAGATACGCAGTATTTT. V is TRBV20-1 and J is TRBJ2-3, with D uncertain. From germline, CDR1 is DFQATT and CDR2 SNEGSKA (reference sequence). The V end lost 0 bases, the J end lost 2 bases, and 6 bases lay between the germline ends. The CDR3 loop spans 13 amino acids.

This chain joins TRBV12-3 or TRBV12-4 and TRBJ1-6; the D gene is possibly TRBD1 (6 bases). V dropped 4 bases and J dropped 14 bases, with 15 bases sitting between them. The CDR3 covers 13 residues. The CDR3 nucleotides are TGTGCCAGCAGTTACCGGACAGATGGGACCCTCCACTTT. Translation: CASSYRTDGTLHF.

This clonotype was counted many times. V usage is TRBV20-1 and J usage is TRBJ2-1, with unresolved D. The length of the CDR3 is 14 residues. In germline, CDR1 is DFQATT, CDR2 SNEGSKA (reference sequence). Trimming stripped 6 bases from V and 0 bases from J, with 12 bases between. The CDR3 here is CSARLLSSYNEQFF. The CDR3 DNA reads as TGCAGTGCCCGACTCTTGAGCTCCTACAATGAGCAGTTCTTC.

At least ten counts were recorded for this clonotype. V gene TRBV5-1 combines with J gene TRBJ2-1; no clear D. CDR3 length equals 13 residues. CDR1 and CDR2 (germline): SGHRS, YFSETQ. The V end was cut by 7 bases, the J end by 0 bases, with 8 bases between. CDR3 sequence: CASAADSYNEQFF. CDR3 coding DNA: TGCGCCAGCGCGGCGGACTCCTACAATGAGCAGTTCTTC.

This clonotype was detected a few times. For the CDR3, the DNA is TGCAGTGCTAGAGTCCAGGGGGTCAATGAGCAGTTCTTC. Translated: CSARVQGVNEQFF. This chain joins TRBV20-1 and TRBJ2-1; 7 bases agree with TRBD1. The CDR3 spans 13 residues. V was pared by 1 base and J by 6 bases, with 3 bases of the junction left unmatched. Germline V lookup: CDR1 DFQATT, CDR2 SNEGSKA (reference sequence).